This TCR beta chain came from a study of T cell responses to AZD1222 COVID-19 vaccine. Study results and limitations: Researchers report vaccine-associated CD4 TCRs spanning spike, with dominance at 160-218 and 743-854. When two AZD1222 doses had been given, Spike-specific TCR breadth and depth rose.

Regarding this clone: Its antigen remains unknown.

Some clones are missing from TCRdb's copy, which holds only in-frame ones; the method was immunoSEQ multiplex PCR. The profile covers 100,000 to 150,000 clones, with 90% appearing a single time and approximately 7.6% taken by the ten largest. The CDR3 length is 17 residues. Germline-derived CDR1 and CDR2 are SNHLY and FYNNEI. Trimming took off 4 bases at V and 0 bases at J, with 16 bases between the two ends. The sample consisted of peripheral blood, taken on day 0 of AZD1222 vaccination. The sequence derives from an adult in good health. The rearrangement links TRBV2 to TRBJ1-3; TRBD1 might be the D (5 bases). In nucleotides, the CDR3 is TGTGCCAGCAGTGTGGGCAGGTCAGGGAGCTCTGGAAACACCATATATTTT. This encodes CASSVGRSGSSGNTIYF.